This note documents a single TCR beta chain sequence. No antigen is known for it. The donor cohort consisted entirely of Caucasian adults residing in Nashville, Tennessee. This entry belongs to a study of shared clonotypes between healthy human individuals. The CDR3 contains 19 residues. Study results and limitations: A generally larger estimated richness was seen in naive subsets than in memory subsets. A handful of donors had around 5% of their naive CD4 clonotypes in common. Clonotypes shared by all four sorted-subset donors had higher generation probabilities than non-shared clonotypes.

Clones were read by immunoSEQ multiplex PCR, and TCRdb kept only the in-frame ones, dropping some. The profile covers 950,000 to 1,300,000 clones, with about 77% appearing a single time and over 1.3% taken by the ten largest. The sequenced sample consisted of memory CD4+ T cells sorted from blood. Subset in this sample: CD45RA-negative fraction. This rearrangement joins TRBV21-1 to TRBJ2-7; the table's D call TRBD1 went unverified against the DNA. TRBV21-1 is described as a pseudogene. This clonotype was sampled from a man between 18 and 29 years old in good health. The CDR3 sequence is CASSGFRDRGPGLSYEQYF. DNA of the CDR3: TGTGCCAGCAGCGGATTCCGGGACAGGGGCCCGGGGCTATCCTACGAGCAGTACTTC.